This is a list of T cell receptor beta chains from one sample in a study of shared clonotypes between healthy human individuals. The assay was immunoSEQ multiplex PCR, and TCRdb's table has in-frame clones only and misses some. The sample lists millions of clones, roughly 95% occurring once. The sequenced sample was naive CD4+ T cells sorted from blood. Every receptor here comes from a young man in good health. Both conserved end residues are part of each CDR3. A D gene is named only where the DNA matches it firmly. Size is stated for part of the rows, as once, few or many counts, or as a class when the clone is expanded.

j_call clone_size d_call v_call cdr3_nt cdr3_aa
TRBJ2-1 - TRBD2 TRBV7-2 TGTGCCAGCGGGGAGGGGATTTCCTACAATGAGCAGTTCTTC CASGEGISYNEQFF
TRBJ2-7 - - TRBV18 TGTGCCAGCTCACCGGACCGAGAGCTGGACGAGCAGTACTTC CASSPDRELDEQYF
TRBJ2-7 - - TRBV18 TGTGCCAGCTCATCACAGGACTCCAGCTCCTACGAGCAGTACTTC CASSSQDSSSYEQYF
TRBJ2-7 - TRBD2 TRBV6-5 TGTGCCAGCAGTCCCCCGGCTAGCGGGGCCACGGAGCAGTACTTC CASSPPASGATEQYF
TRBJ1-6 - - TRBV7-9 TGTGCCAGCAGCTTAGGTGAAGCGCGTAATTCACCCCTCCACTTT CASSLGEARNSPLHF
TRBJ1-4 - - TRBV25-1 TGTGCCAGCAGTGACGGAGGTTTGGTTACTAATGAAAAACTGTTTTTT CASSDGGLVTNEKLFF
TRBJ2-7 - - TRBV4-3 TGCGCCAGCAGCCAAGATGGAGGGCCTTTTTACTTC CASSQDGGPFYF
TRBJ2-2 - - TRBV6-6 TGTGCCAGCAGTTACTCCTACCGGAAAAACACCGGGGAGCTGTTTTTT CASSYSYRKNTGELFF
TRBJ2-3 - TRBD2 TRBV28 TGTGCCAGCACCGAACTCCGGGGGAAGGGACTAGCGGGGAGCACAGATACGCAGTATTTT CASTELRGKGLAGSTDTQYF
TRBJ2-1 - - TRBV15 TGTGCCACCAGCAGAGTTAATACCTACAATGAGCAGTTCTTC CATSRVNTYNEQFF
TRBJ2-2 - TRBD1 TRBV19 TGTGCCAGTCTACCAACGGACAGGGACGCCGGGGAGCTGTTTTTT CASLPTDRDAGELFF
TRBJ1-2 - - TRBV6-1 TGTGCCAGCAGTGATGCCCCGGGGGCGCATTGGTATGGCTACACCTTC CASSDAPGAHWYGYTF
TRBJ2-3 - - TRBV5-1 TGCGCCAGCAGCTTGGGGGGGACAAGCCCTACAGATACGCAGTATTTT CASSLGGTSPTDTQYF
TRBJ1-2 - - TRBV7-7 TGTGCTAGCAGCTTAGTCCAGGAGAGTAACTATGGCTACACCTTC CASSLVQESNYGYTF
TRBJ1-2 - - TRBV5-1 TGCGCCAGCAGCGAGCGGACAGAGAACATACGAGGCTACACCTTC CASSERTENIRGYTF
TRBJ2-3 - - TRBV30 TGTGCCTGGAGTGTGGAAGGGGGGTATACGCAGTATTTT CAWSVEGGYTQYF
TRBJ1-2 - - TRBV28 TGTGCCAGCAGTTTATCGGGGGTGGGTGGCTACACCTTC CASSLSGVGGYTF
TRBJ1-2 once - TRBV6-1 TGTGCCAGCAGTGAACAGGGGAGCGGGGGCTACACCTTC CASSEQGSGGYTF
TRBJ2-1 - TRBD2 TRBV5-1 TGCGCCAGCAGCAAGGCTAGCGGCAATGAGCAGTTCTTC CASSKASGNEQFF
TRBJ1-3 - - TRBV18 TGTGCCAGCTCACCGCCCGCGACAGGCCTTGGAAACACCATATATTTT CASSPPATGLGNTIYF
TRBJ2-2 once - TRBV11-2 TGTGCCAGCAGCCGGAACTCTCGGATCGGGGAGCTGTTTTTT CASSRNSRIGELFF
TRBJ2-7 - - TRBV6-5 TGTGCCAGCAGTTCTGCCGGAAGAGAGTACGAGCAGTACTTC CASSSAGREYEQYF
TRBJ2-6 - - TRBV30 TGTGCCTGGAGTGTAGGCAGGGCCACAGCTGGGGCCAACGTCCTGACTTTC CAWSVGRATAGANVLTF
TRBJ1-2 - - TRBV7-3 TGTGCCAGCAGCTTAGGCCAGGGCAAAGGGTATGGCTACACCTTC CASSLGQGKGYGYTF
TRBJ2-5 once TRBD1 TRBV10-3 TGTGCCATCAGTGAGTCGACAGGGGTAAAGACCCAGTACTTC CAISESTGVKTQYF
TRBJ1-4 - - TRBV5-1 TGCGCCAGCAGCTTGGAGGACTTGAATGAAAAACTGTTTTTT CASSLEDLNEKLFF
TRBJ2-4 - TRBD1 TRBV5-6 TGTGCCAGCAGCTTGGCGACAGGGGGGACCAAAAACATTCAGTACTTC CASSLATGGTKNIQYF
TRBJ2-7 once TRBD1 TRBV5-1 TGCGCCAGCAGCTCAAAGACAGGGGACTACGAGCAGTACTTC CASSSKTGDYEQYF
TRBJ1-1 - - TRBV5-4 TGTGCCAGCAGCTTGGGTGGAGTTAGCACTGAAGCTTTCTTT CASSLGGVSTEAFF
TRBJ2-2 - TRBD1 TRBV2 TGTGCCAGCAATTACAGGGGATCCGGGGAGCTGTTTTTT CASNYRGSGELFF
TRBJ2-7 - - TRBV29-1 TGCAGCGTTGGGACCGGCACCTACGAGCAGTACTTC CSVGTGTYEQYF
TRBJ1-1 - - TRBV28 TGTGCCAGCAGTCCTGGAGGGAACAGGAACACTGAAGCTTTCTTT CASSPGGNRNTEAFF
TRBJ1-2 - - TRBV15 TGTGCCACCAGCAGAGATAGGACAGACCATGGCTACACCTTC CATSRDRTDHGYTF
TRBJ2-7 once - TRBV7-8 TGTGCCAGCAGCTTAGCGGGTTACTACGAGCAGTACTTC CASSLAGYYEQYF
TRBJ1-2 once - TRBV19 TGTGCCAGTAGTATAGCCAGGGCTAACTATGGCTACACCTTC CASSIARANYGYTF
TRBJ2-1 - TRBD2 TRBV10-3 TGTGCCATAGCCGTGGGGTGGCGGGAGGGGGATGAGCAGTTCTTC CAIAVGWREGDEQFF
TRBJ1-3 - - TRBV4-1 TGCGCCAGCAGCCAAGATCCCGGATCTGGAAACACCATATATTTT CASSQDPGSGNTIYF
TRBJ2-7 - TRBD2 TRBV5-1 TGCGCCAGCAGGAGTCATAGCGGGAGTATGTACGAGCAGTACTTC CASRSHSGSMYEQYF
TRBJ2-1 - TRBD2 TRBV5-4 TGTGCCAGCAGCCCCTTAGCGGGAGGAAGTTACAATGAGCAGTTCTTC CASSPLAGGSYNEQFF
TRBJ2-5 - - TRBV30 TGTGCCTGGAGTGTAATAGAGACCCAGTACTTC CAWSVIETQYF
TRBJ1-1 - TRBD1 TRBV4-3 TGCGCCAGCAGCCAAGATCCTGTACAGGGGGCACGGAACACTGAAGCTTTCTTT CASSQDPVQGARNTEAFF
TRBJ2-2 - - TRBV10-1 TGCGCCAGCAGACCAGGAACCACCGGGGAGCTGTTTTTT CASRPGTTGELFF
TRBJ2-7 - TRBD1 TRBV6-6 TGTGCCAGCAGCTCCAGCGACAGGGTGGGCCACGAGCAGTACTTC CASSSSDRVGHEQYF
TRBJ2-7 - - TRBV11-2 TGTGCCAGCGAATGGAGGCAGGGTTACGAGCAGTACTTC CASEWRQGYEQYF
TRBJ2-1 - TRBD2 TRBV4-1 TGCGCCAGCAGCCTACTAGCGCTCGGCTACAATGAGCAGTTCTTC CASSLLALGYNEQFF
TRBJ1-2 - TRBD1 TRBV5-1 TGCGCCAGCAGCATCGGGACAGGGTCCCACTATGGCTACACCTTC CASSIGTGSHYGYTF
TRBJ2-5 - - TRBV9 TGTGCCAGCAGCGTAGGCGGGGCTCAAGAGACCCAGTACTTC CASSVGGAQETQYF
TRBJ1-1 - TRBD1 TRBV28 TGTGCCAGCAGCCCTGCCGGGACAGGGGGCGCGACTGAAGCTTTCTTT CASSPAGTGGATEAFF
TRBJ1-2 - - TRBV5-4 TGTGCCAGCAGCTTGGTCGGGCAGGGAGTAAAGGGCTACACCTTC CASSLVGQGVKGYTF
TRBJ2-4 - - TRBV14 TGTGCCAGCAGCCAAGATTCGGGGTCCGGGCCCAAAAACATTCAGTACTTC CASSQDSGSGPKNIQYF
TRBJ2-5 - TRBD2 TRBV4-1 TGCGCCAGCAGCCTTGCCAAGGGAGGGGAGACCCAGTACTTC CASSLAKGGETQYF
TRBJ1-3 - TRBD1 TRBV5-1 TGCGCCAGCAGCTTGGGAGCAGGGGGCTTCGGAAACACCATATATTTT CASSLGAGGFGNTIYF
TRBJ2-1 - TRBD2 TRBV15 TGTGCCACCAGCAGGATAGCGGGAGGCCCCCAGTTCTTC CATSRIAGGPQFF
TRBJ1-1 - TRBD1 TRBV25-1 TGTGCCAGCCAAGACAGGGTGAACACTGAAGCTTTCTTT CASQDRVNTEAFF
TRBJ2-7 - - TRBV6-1 TGTGCCAGCAGTCGCCCAGGACAGACCTACGAGCAGTACTTC CASSRPGQTYEQYF
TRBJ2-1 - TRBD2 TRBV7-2 TGTGCCAGCAGCTCCACCCCCTTAGCGGGTACGTGGTTCTTC CASSSTPLAGTWFF
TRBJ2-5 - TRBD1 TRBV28 TGTGCCAGCAGTCACCTCGACAGGGACCAAGAGACCCAGTACTTC CASSHLDRDQETQYF
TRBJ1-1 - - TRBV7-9 TGTGCCAGCAGCCAAGACGAGGGGACTGAAGCTTTCTTT CASSQDEGTEAFF